This T cell receptor (beta chain) was recovered during a study of graft-versus-host responses after intestinal transplantation. Overall study: Each patient got anti-thymocyte globulin induction, then tacrolimus and steroids for around three years.

Assay used: immunoSEQ multiplex PCR; TCRdb lists only in-frame clones, some missing. The sample holds some 85,000 clones; under 95% are singletons and the top ten take roughly 0.44%. To note about this clone: Its antigen is unidentified.

Overall study findings and caveats: Some patients had graft-donor T cell macrochimerism. In their allografts, the ratios of graft-versus-host to host-versus-graft T cell clones were high. Early HvG declines after transplant were associated with peak circulating GvH clone levels. The marrow of recipients harbored GvH clones, and ileum or blood showed some of them first.

The CDR3 length is 14 residues. CDR1 is SEHNR, CDR2 FQNEAQ, per germline (reference sequence). The sequence was obtained from a human donor who was the organ donor for an intestinal transplant. Sequenced here: unstimulated CD8+ T cells sorted from spleen or lymph node cells, sampled before transplant. This chain uses TRBV7-9 with TRBJ2-5, with 8 bases matching TRBD1. The J call may be in error: the DNA end matches TRBJ2-7 better. CDR3 sequence (DNA): TGTGCCAGCAGCGCGACAGGGGCCCGTTACGAGCAGTACTTC. Translated, it gives CASSATGARYEQYF.